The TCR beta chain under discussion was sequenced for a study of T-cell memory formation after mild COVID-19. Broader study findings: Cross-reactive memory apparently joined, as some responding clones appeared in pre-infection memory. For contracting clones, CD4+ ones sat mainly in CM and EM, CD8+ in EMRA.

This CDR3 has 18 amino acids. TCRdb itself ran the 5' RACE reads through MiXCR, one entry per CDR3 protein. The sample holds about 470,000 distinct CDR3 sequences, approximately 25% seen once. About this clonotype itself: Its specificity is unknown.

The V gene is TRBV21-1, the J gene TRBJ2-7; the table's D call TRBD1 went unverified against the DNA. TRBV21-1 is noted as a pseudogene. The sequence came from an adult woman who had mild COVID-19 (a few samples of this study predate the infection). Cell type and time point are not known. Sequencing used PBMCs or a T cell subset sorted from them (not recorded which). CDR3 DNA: TGTGCCAGCAGCAAAGGTCGAATCCGAGGACAGGGGAATTACGAGCAGTACTTC. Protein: CASSKGRIRGQGNYEQYF.